The TCR beta chain described here comes from a study of OX40 agonist ivuxolimab in advanced cancers. In the study overall: Enrollees could have had prior anti-PD-1, anti-PD-L1 or anti-CTLA-4 therapy, which about 40% had received. General study points: CD4+ and CD8+ blood T cells expanded clonally by week 6 at 0.1 to 3.0 mg/kg.

Profiled with immunoSEQ multiplex PCR; TCRdb holds only in-frame clones, not every one. The data hold 50,000 to 60,000 clones, with about 80% observed a single time. About this clone: The antigen remains undetermined.

The CDR3 sequence is 13 residues long. J was trimmed by 3 bases and V by 5 bases; bases with no gene match: 3. The germline CDR1 and CDR2 sequences are WNHNN and SYGVQD (reference sequence). Sequenced material: CD4+ or CD8+ T cells sorted from blood, taken in a trial of the OX40 agonist ivuxolimab. The source is an adult with an advanced solid tumor such as melanoma, head and neck, liver or kidney cancer. J is TRBJ1-1 and V is TRBV10-1; 7 nucleotides align to TRBD1. The CDR3, as DNA: TGCGCCAGCAGTAACACAGGGGACACTGAAGCTTTCTTT. Protein sequence: CASSNTGDTEAFF.